The 9 T cell receptor beta chains given below trace back to one sample, sequenced in a study of cytomegalovirus exposure and HLA in healthy donors. 13 Jbeta primers and 60 Vbeta primers were used for the PCR. Assay: immunoSEQ multiplex PCR; the TCRdb copy retains only in-frame clones and omits some. The data contain 150,000 to 200,000 clones, about 78% of them seen just once; the ten biggest clones take up about 2.4%. The material sequenced was PBMCs. These receptors originate from a man in his fifties or sixties in good health and CMV-seronegative.

The chain combines TRBV5-5 with TRBJ1-1; no firm D call. The CDR3 is 12 residues long. Germline CDR1 is SGHKS and CDR2 is YYEKEE (reference sequence). The ends were cut back, 4 bases at V and 4 bases at J, with 8 bases in the middle. CDR3 amino acids: CASSPTPTEAFF. DNA of the CDR3: TGTGCCAGCAGCCCTACCCCCACTGAAGCTTTCTTT.

Of note for this clone: A junction end diverges from the germline sequence, so it may reflect a read error. Within the sample, other DNA sequences also encode this same CDR3. The chain employs TRBV7-7 and TRBJ2-3, with 11 bases that match TRBD2. In germline, CDR1 is SSHAT, CDR2 FNYEAQ (reference sequence). There are 16 residues in the CDR3. The CDR3 DNA sequence: TGTGCTAGCAGCTCCGGGACTAGCGGACGCACAGATACGCAGTATTTT. Protein product: CASSSGTSGRTDTQYF.

The J gene is TRBJ1-4, the V gene TRBV25-1; TRBD1 agrees at 10 bases. V dropped 3 bases and J dropped 8; count of bases not matched to a gene: 9. Germline V gene data show CDR1 as MGHDK and CDR2 as SYGVNS. This CDR3 has 16 amino acids. CDR3 residues: CASSDEGRDRGEKLFF. The CDR3 DNA reads TGTGCCAGCAGTGATGAGGGCCGGGACAGGGGAGAAAAACTGTTTTTT.

This clone has a handful of counts. The gene calls are TRBV25-1 and TRBJ2-5; 7 bases are shared with TRBD1. Per germline, CDR1 MGHDK and CDR2 SYGVNS. V was clipped by 0 bases and J by 2 bases; unmatched bases: 0. This CDR3 region has 14 residues. CDR3 DNA: TGTGCCAGCAGTGAATACAGGGGGCAAGAGACCCAGTACTTC. Protein sequence: CASSEYRGQETQYF.

This clone was found a few times. V usage is TRBV11-3 and J usage is TRBJ2-1; D perhaps matches TRBD1 (6 bases). Germline CDR1 and CDR2: SGHNT and YENEEA. This CDR3 has 15 amino acids. The germline V and J ends were trimmed by 1 base and 7 bases, with 14 bases remaining between them. The DNA for the CDR3 is TGTGCCAGCAGCTTAGGAGGGACAAGGAAGAATGAGCAGTTCTTC. Protein product: CASSLGGTRKNEQFF.

This CDR3 is CASSIVRGPGYEQYF. CDR3 nucleotides: TGTGCCAGTAGTATAGTGCGGGGTCCAGGCTACGAGCAGTACTTC. This chain links TRBV19 with TRBJ2-7; possible D gene TRBD2, 6 bases. V lost 1 base, J lost 3 bases, and 13 bases lay in between. CDR1 LNHDA and CDR2 SQIVND come from the germline V gene (reference sequence). The CDR3 has 15 amino acids.

The gene calls are TRBV19 and TRBJ2-1; D not certain. The CDR3 totals 16 residues. Germline CDR1 reads LNHDA; CDR2 reads SQIVND (reference sequence). V was clipped by 1 base and J by 6 bases, with 16 bases between them. CDR3 region: CASSIVPGSGGNEQFF. In DNA, the CDR3 is TGTGCCAGTAGTATAGTCCCGGGTTCTGGTGGCAATGAGCAGTTCTTC.

The rearrangement joins TRBV18 to TRBJ2-7; D is perhaps TRBD2 (7 bases). V dropped 1 base and J dropped 7 bases, with 14 bases sitting between them. CDR3 length equals 14 residues. Germline V gene data show CDR1 as KGHSH and CDR2 as LQKENI. CDR3 residues: CASSPRGGLSEQYF. The CDR3 bases are TGTGCCAGCTCACCACGGGGGGGCCTTTCAGAGCAGTACTTC.

V and J are TRBV5-6 and TRBJ1-2; 9 bases are a match to TRBD1. The CDR3 sequence is 15 residues long. The germline V gene encodes CDR1 SGHDT and CDR2 YYEEEE. The V segment lost 0 bases and the J segment 4 bases; nucleotides outside the gene matches: 4. In DNA form, the CDR3 reads TGTGCCAGCAGCTTGGCCGGGACAGGGATCTATGGCTACACCTTC. Amino acid sequence: CASSLAGTGIYGYTF.